The rows below give T cell receptor beta chains drawn from one sample of a study of blood T cell repertoires in COVID-19. Generated by immunoSEQ multiplex PCR, the TCRdb table keeps only in-frame clones and is missing some. Of tens of thousands of clones in the sample, about 89% were seen once. Source material: peripheral blood. The receptors originated from a man between 65 and 80 years old with COVID-19, enrolled during active disease. CDR3s include the opening cysteine and the closing phenylalanine or tryptophan.

V gene | CDR3 protein
TRBV27 | CASRLQGAYSNQPQHF
TRBV6-5 | CASTPGGVGTEAFF
TRBV7-7 | CASSYLAGGPSETQYF
TRBV6-5 | CASSHNDLNTEAFF
TRBV7-8 | CASSLTSGGSNEQYF
TRBV19 | CASSAYRDTSNQPQHF
TRBV5-1 | CASSLDAVNTEAFF
TRBV19 | CASFGGYGYTF
TRBV30 | CAWSTGYEQYF
TRBV4-2 | CASSPSGYEAFF
TRBV15 | CATSREGGAYEQYF
TRBV11-2 | CASSLVATEKLFF
TRBV6-6 | CASRTLYEQYF
TRBV5-3 | CARSLDRDHNSPLHF
TRBV7-2 | CASSLSQGYTGELFF
TRBV4-1 | CASSQSLGTGDQPQHF
TRBV18 | CASSPTGGLYNEQFF
TRBV7-8 | CASSYGGTEAFF
TRBV5-6 | CASSWEGYEQYF
TRBV6-5 | CASSKVGSKEQFF
TRBV6-1 | CASSEPQGALTEAFF
TRBV6-2/TRBV6-3 | CASSYEASGTGRYGYTF
TRBV12-5 | CASGLAESQGLGQPQHF
TRBV27 | CASSLRFRDYEGHEQFF
TRBV29-1 | CSVRGPDYGYTF
TRBV3-1/TRBV3-2 | CASSQGYSSSYEQYF
TRBV18 | CASSRQNRDRTNYGYTF
TRBV7-9 | CASSATSGGLNTGELFF
TRBV7-9 | CASSAGLALAKNIQYF